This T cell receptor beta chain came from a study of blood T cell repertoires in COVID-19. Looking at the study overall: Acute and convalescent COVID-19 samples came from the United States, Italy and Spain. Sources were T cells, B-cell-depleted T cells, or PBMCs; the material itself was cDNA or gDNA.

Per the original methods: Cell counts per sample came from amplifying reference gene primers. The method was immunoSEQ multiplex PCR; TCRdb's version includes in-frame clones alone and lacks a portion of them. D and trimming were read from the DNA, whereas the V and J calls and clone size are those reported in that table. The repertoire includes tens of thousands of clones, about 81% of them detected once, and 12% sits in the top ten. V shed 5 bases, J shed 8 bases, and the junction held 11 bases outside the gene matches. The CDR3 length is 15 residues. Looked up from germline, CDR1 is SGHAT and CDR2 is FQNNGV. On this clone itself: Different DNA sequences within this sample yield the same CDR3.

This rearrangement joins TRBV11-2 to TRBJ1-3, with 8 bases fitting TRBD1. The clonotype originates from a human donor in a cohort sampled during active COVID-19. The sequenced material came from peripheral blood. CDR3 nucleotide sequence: TGTGCCAGCAGCGGAAACAGGGGGATAAGTTACACCATATATTTT. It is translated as CASSGNRGISYTIYF.